The T cell receptor (beta chain) described here comes from a study of T cell repertoires in cytomegalovirus infection. V trimming: 0 bases; J trimming: 4 bases; junction bases outside the gene matches: 3. The CDR3 is 14 residues long. Per germline, CDR1 SGHDT and CDR2 YYEEEE. Each CDR3 protein is one row after TCRdb ran MiXCR on the reads. The sample contains approximately 500,000 distinct CDR3 sequences, about 11% of which appear only once. This clonotype was seen at least ten times. What it binds is not known. Study results and limitations: Ex vivo responses were dominated by HLA-C-restricted CMV-specific TCR beta clonotypes.

V usage is TRBV5-6 and J usage is TRBJ2-7, with 8 positions matching TRBD1. The specimen sequenced was PBMCs. The receptor was derived from a human donor in good health (CMV status not recorded). Some clones in this sample may be carry-over from other donors' samples. CDR3 DNA sequence: TGTGCCAGCAGCTTGGCAGGGGGCCGGTACGAGCAGTACTTC. This gives the protein CASSLAGGRYEQYF. Based on the CDR3 plus reference TRBV5-6 and TRBJ2-7, the full variable domain is DAGVTQSPTHLIKTRGQQVTLRCSPKSGHDTVSWYQQALGQGPQFIFQYYEEEERQRGNFPDRFSGHQFPNYSSELNVNALLLGDSALYLCASSLAGGRYEQYFGPGTRLTVT.